This paragraph covers one T cell receptor beta chain sequence. Its specificity is not known. These data come from a study of shared clonotypes between healthy human individuals. Study outcomes and limitations: Naive subsets typically showed greater estimated richness than memory subsets.

V was pared by 4 bases and J by 7 bases, with 7 bases of the junction left unmatched. The CDR3 extends over 15 amino acids. From germline, CDR1 is SGHRS and CDR2 YFSETQ. Sequenced by immunoSEQ multiplex PCR; TCRdb stores in-frame clones only, minus some. Counted here are about 1 million clones, approximately 72% occurring once; the ten biggest clones make up 1.4%. The receptor was derived from a man aged 18 to 30 in good health. Sequencing input: memory CD4+ T cells sorted from blood. Regarding subset: CD45RA-negative fraction. The chain couples TRBV5-1 to TRBJ1-5, with TRBD1 identical over 11 bases. The CDR3 protein is CASSPTGTGGQPQHF. Written as DNA, the CDR3 is TGCGCCAGCAGCCCAACCGGGACAGGGGGACAGCCCCAGCATTTT. The variable domain in full, completed from reference TRBV5-1 and TRBJ1-5, reads KAGVTQTPRYLIKTRGQQVTLSCSPISGHRSVSWYQQTPGQGLQFLFEYFSETQRNKGNFPGRFSGRQFSNSRSEMNVSTLELGDSALYLCASSPTGTGGQPQHFGDGTRLSIL.